These 20 T cell receptor beta chains were all obtained from the same sample, sequenced in a study of blood T cell repertoires in COVID-19. The data were produced by immunoSEQ multiplex PCR, yet TCRdb's version contains in-frame clones alone and is incomplete. The sample has about 130,000 clones, around four fifths seen once. The specimen was peripheral blood. The receptors originated from a human donor in a cohort sampled during active COVID-19.

This clone occurred once. V usage is TRBV5-1 and J usage is TRBJ2-7; D is perhaps TRBD1 (6 bases). The length of the CDR3 is 14 residues. With 0 bases removed from V and 6 bases from J, the gap between germline ends came to 13 bases. CDR1 is SGHRS, CDR2 YFSETQ, per germline. Written as DNA, the CDR3 is TGCGCCAGCAGCTTGGCCTTACAGGGTTCCGAGCAGTACTTC. This sequence encodes CASSLALQGSEQYF.

This clone has only one observation. The V and J genes are TRBV3-1 (or the pseudogene TRBV3-2) and TRBJ2-6, with 7 bases matching TRBD2. The V and J ends lost 4 bases and 0 bases, in that order; junction bases with no gene match: 6. The germline V gene has CDR1 LGHDT and CDR2 YNNKEL (reference sequence). This CDR3 spans 17 amino acids. For the CDR3, the DNA is TGTGCCAGCAGCCGGAAAGGACTAGTCTCTGGGGCCAACGTCCTGACTTTC. The encoded protein is CASSRKGLVSGANVLTF.

This chain uses TRBV5-6 with TRBJ2-5; 8 bases are a match to TRBD2. The CDR3 spans 17 residues. With 3 bases clipped from V and 0 bases from J, the junction kept 10 bases outside the gene matches. The germline V gene has CDR1 SGHDT and CDR2 YYEEEE. The CDR3 region has the DNA TGTGCCAGCAGCTGGACTTGGGAGCGGGGGAACCAAGAGACCCAGTACTTC. It codes for CASSWTWERGNQETQYF.

V and J are TRBV11-2 and TRBJ1-2; a weak D match, TRBD1 (5 bases). V was cut by 1 base and J by 6 bases, with 12 bases left in between. CDR1 and CDR2 (germline): SGHAT, FQNNGV. The CDR3 contains 14 residues. The CDR3 DNA follows: TGTGCCAGCAGCTTAGCAGGGCAAGTTGATGGCTACACCTTC. Amino acid sequence: CASSLAGQVDGYTF.

This sequence joins TRBV6-2 or TRBV6-3 and TRBJ2-7, with 8 bases that match TRBD2. The CDR3 is 17 amino acids. Trimming at V came to 5 bases and at J to 6 bases, leaving 18 bases not matched to a gene. Germline V CDR1 and CDR2: MNHEY, SVGEGT. This chain's CDR3 is CASSVEEGAGAPSEQYF. The CDR3 DNA is TGTGCCAGCAGTGTGGAAGAGGGAGCGGGGGCCCCTAGCGAGCAGTACTTC.

This clone was seen a handful of times. The CDR3 DNA reads as TGTGCCAGCAGCATACAGGTTCGCGAAGCTTTCTTT. Its protein product is CASSIQVREAFF. The chain employs TRBV7-9 and TRBJ1-1; a possible D gene is TRBD1 (5 bases). V shed 5 bases and J shed 8 bases, with 12 bases lying between them. This CDR3 has 12 amino acids. The germline V gene has CDR1 SEHNR and CDR2 FQNEAQ (reference sequence).

The chain has TRBV5-1 and TRBJ2-1; 10 nucleotides match TRBD2. In germline, CDR1 is SGHRS, CDR2 YFSETQ. The J segment lost 0 bases and the V segment lost 4 bases, leaving 4 bases of the junction unmatched. CDR3 size: 16 residues. CDR3: CASSRSGGSSYNEQFF. The CDR3 DNA reads as TGCGCCAGCAGCCGTAGCGGGGGGAGCTCCTACAATGAGCAGTTCTTC.

V is TRBV7-9 and J is TRBJ2-5; 9 bases map to TRBD2. The CDR3 covers 14 residues. After removal of 7 bases from V and 5 bases from J, the junction contained 8 bases not matched to a gene. Germline CDR1 and CDR2: SEHNR and FQNEAQ (reference sequence). Written as DNA, the CDR3 is TGTGCCAGCAACCCTAGCGGGGTGGGGGAGACCCAGTACTTC. Translation: CASNPSGVGETQYF. The whole variable domain, remainder taken from reference TRBV7-9 and TRBJ2-5, is DTGVSQNPRHKITKRGQNVTFRCDPISEHNRLYWYRQTLGQGPEFLTYFQNEAQLEKSRLLSDRFSAERPKGSFSTLEIQRTEQGDSAMYLCASNPSGVGETQYFGPGTRLLVL.

V gene TRBV5-4 combines with J gene TRBJ1-5; D is undetermined. Germline CDR1 and CDR2: SGHNT and YYREEE (reference sequence). The V end was cut by 5 bases, the J end by 4 bases, with 13 bases between. The CDR3 runs 14 residues. CDR3 bases: TGTGCCAGCAGGTGGACTTTCATGAATCAGCCCCAGCATTTT. Residues: CASRWTFMNQPQHF.

The chain uses TRBV5-4 and TRBJ2-5; 10 bases are a match to TRBD2. The germline V gene encodes CDR1 SGHNT and CDR2 YYREEE (reference sequence). Trimming cost V 1 base and J 2 bases; bases outside gene matches: 8. This CDR3 has 17 residues. DNA for the CDR3: TGTGCCAGCAGCTTGCCCCCGCTAGCGGGGGCTCAAGAGACCCAGTACTTC. The encoded protein is CASSLPPLAGAQETQYF.

This rearrangement joins TRBV5-1 to TRBJ2-7; no clear D gene. Per the germline V gene, CDR1 is SGHRS and CDR2 is YFSETQ. The CDR3 is 13 residues long. Trimming removed 1 base at V and 3 bases at J, with 8 bases between. The CDR3 spells CASSLTADYEQYF. The CDR3 nucleotides read TGCGCCAGCAGCTTGACAGCTGACTACGAGCAGTACTTC.

The chain is built from TRBV5-1 and TRBJ1-4, with D possibly being TRBD1 (6 bases). The CDR3 runs to 18 residues. Germline CDR1 SGHRS, CDR2 YFSETQ. V lost 0 bases to trimming and J lost 4 bases, with 19 bases between them. The CDR3 spells CASSLGGQRQALNEKLFF. The CDR3 bases are TGCGCCAGCAGCTTGGGGGGGCAGCGTCAAGCCCTTAATGAAAAACTGTTTTTT. Together with reference TRBV5-1 and TRBJ1-4, the CDR3 gives the full variable domain: KAGVTQTPRYLIKTRGQQVTLSCSPISGHRSVSWYQQTPGQGLQFLFEYFSETQRNKGNFPGRFSGRQFSNSRSEMNVSTLELGDSALYLCASSLGGQRQALNEKLFFGSGTQLSVL.

The rearrangement links TRBV27 to TRBJ2-7; the D gene is possibly TRBD2 (6 bases). The CDR3 loop spans 14 amino acids. The germline CDR1 and CDR2 sequences are MNHEY and SMNVEV (reference sequence). V lost 4 bases, J lost 3 bases, and 13 bases lay in between. The CDR3 reads CASSSLAKGYEQYF. The DNA of the CDR3 is TGTGCCAGCAGTTCACTAGCCAAGGGCTACGAGCAGTACTTC.

The V gene is TRBV19, the J gene TRBJ1-1, with 11 bases identical to TRBD1. Germline V gene lookup returns CDR1 LNHDA and CDR2 SQIVND (reference sequence). The V gene end was trimmed by 10 bases and the J gene end by 0 bases; junction bases not matched to a gene: 4. This CDR3 contains 14 residues. This CDR3 reads CATDRGLMNTEAFF. CDR3 coding DNA: TGTGCCACGGACAGGGGGCTAATGAACACTGAAGCTTTCTTT.

Remarks on this clone: Other DNA sequences of this sample code for an identical CDR3. The rearrangement joins TRBV5-1 to TRBJ2-1, with D possibly being TRBD2 (5 bases). The CDR3 totals 14 residues. CDR1 is SGHRS and CDR2 is YFSETQ in the germline V gene. V was shortened by 5 bases and J by 7 bases, with 16 bases between the two germline ends. The CDR3 spells CASRRRGDYNEQFF. The CDR3 coding sequence is TGCGCCAGCAGACGTCGGGGAGATTATAATGAGCAGTTCTTC.

The chain uses TRBV4-1 and TRBJ2-7; 8 bases fit TRBD2. The V gene end was trimmed by 1 base and the J gene end by 0 bases; junction bases not matched to a gene: 11. The length of the CDR3 is 18 residues. Germline V gene sequence: CDR1 MGHRA, CDR2 YSYEKL. CDR3 bases: TGCGCCAGCAGCCAAGTACAACGGGGGGGACCCTTCTCCTACGAGCAGTACTTC. Its protein is CASSQVQRGGPFSYEQYF.

V gene TRBV19 combines with J gene TRBJ2-3; 7 nucleotides match TRBD2. Unmatched junction bases numbered 7, after V lost 7 bases and J lost 0 bases. CDR1 LNHDA and CDR2 SQIVND come from the germline V gene (reference sequence). There are 15 residues in the CDR3. The CDR3 DNA reads TGTGCCAGTATACTTGCTAGCGGAAGCACAGATACGCAGTATTTT. Its protein is CASILASGSTDTQYF. Combining the CDR3 with reference TRBV19 and TRBJ2-3 gives the whole variable domain DGGITQSPKYLFRKEGQNVTLSCEQNLNHDAMYWYRQDPGQGLRLIYYSQIVNDFQKGDIAEGYSVSREKKESFPLTVTSAQKNPTAFYLCASILASGSTDTQYFGPGTRLTVL.

This chain connects TRBV9 to TRBJ1-2, with 7 bases identical to TRBD1. This CDR3 is built from 16 residues. Germline-derived CDR1 and CDR2 are SGDLS and YYNGEE. The junction had 6 bases not matched to a gene; V was cut back by 0 bases and J by 1 base. The DNA for the CDR3 is TGTGCCAGCAGCGTAGGGACAGGACCCTTTAACTATGGCTACACCTTC. The encoded protein is CASSVGTGPFNYGYTF. Full variable domain (missing parts from reference TRBV9 and TRBJ1-2): DSGVTQTPKHLITATGQRVTLRCSPRSGDLSVYWYQQSLDQGLQFLIQYYNGEERAKGNILERFSAQQFPDLHSELNLSSLELGDSALYFCASSVGTGPFNYGYTFGSGTRLTVV.

This clone turned up a few times. The CDR3 sequence: CASSSYGLAGVDEQFF. The CDR3 nucleotides read TGTGCCAGCAGCTCCTACGGACTAGCGGGGGTCGATGAGCAGTTCTTC. The chain links TRBV5-5 to TRBJ2-1, with 13 bases lining up with TRBD2. This CDR3 comprises 16 residues. CDR1 is SGHKS, CDR2 YYEKEE, per germline (reference sequence). Unmatched junction bases numbered 8, after V lost 3 bases and J lost 8 bases.

J is TRBJ1-2 and V is TRBV5-8, with no clear D. This CDR3 contains 16 residues. From germline, CDR1 is SGHTS and CDR2 YDEGEE. Trimming took off 0 bases at V and 0 bases at J, with 12 bases between the two ends. CDR3 DNA: TGTGCCAGCAGCTTGGTTTCAGGAACTTCTAACTATGGCTACACCTTC. This sequence encodes CASSLVSGTSNYGYTF.